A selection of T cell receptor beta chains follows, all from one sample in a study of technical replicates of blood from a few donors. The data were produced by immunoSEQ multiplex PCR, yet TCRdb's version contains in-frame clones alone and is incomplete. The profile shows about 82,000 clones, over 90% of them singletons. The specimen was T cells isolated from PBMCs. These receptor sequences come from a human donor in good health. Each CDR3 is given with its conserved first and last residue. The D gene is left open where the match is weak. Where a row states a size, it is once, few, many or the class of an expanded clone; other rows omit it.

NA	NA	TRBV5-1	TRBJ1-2	CASSSPGRGNGYTF	TGCGCCAGCAGCTCCCCGGGAAGGGGGAATGGCTACACCTTC
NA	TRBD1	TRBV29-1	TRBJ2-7	CSVGTGGSYEQYF	TGCAGCGTTGGAACAGGGGGATCCTACGAGCAGTACTTC
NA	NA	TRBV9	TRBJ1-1	CASSHRPVSGLGRRTEAFF	TGTGCCAGCAGCCACCGGCCCGTGAGCGGACTAGGTCGTCGCACTGAAGCTTTCTTT
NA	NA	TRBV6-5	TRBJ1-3	CASARGNSGNTIYF	TGTGCCAGCGCCCGGGGAAACTCTGGAAACACCATATATTTT
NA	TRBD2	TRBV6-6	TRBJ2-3	CASSFSGRTSADTQYF	TGTGCCAGCAGTTTTAGCGGGAGGACCTCCGCAGATACGCAGTATTTT
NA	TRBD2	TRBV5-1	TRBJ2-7	CASRTSAAYEQYF	TGCGCCAGCCGGACTAGCGCTGCCTACGAGCAGTACTTC
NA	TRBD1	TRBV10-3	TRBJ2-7	CAISFNGQGALNEQYF	TGTGCCATCTCCTTTAATGGACAGGGGGCTTTAAACGAGCAGTACTTC
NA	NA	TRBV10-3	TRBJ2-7	CAIKAGTESYEQYF	TGTGCCATCAAAGCCGGGACTGAAAGCTACGAGCAGTACTTC
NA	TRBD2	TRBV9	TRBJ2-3	CASSVSAGGTEDTQYF	TGTGCCAGCAGCGTATCGGCGGGAGGGACGGAGGATACGCAGTATTTT
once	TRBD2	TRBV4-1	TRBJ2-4	CASSQDGTSVDIQYF	TGCGCCAGCAGCCAAGATGGGACTAGCGTGGACATTCAGTACTTC
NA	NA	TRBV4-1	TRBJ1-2	CASSQDSLQGNYGYTF	TGCGCCAGCAGCCAGGATTCTTTACAGGGAAACTATGGCTACACCTTC